This TCR beta chain was captured by sequencing in a study of identical twins. Germline-derived CDR1 and CDR2 are MNHNY and SVGAGI (reference sequence). This CDR3 has 12 amino acids. Between the trimmed V and J ends, which lost 5 bases and 6 bases, there was a span of 11 bases. Overall study results and limits: Weaker excess twin sharing was seen among beta out-of-frame sequences.

In regard to this clonotype: What it binds is unknown.

TCRdb independently ran MiXCR on the 5' RACE reads; one entry per CDR3 protein. The sample lists about 520,000 distinct CDR3 sequences, around 20% seen once, with approximately 0.95% in the top ten. The same sample was also used in a study of T cells expressing NK-cell markers. From that paper: Sorted CD3+CD56+NKG2C+, CD3+CD56+NKG2C- and CD3+CD56-NKG2C+ T cells supplied TCR beta repertoires. More than five of the donors carried dominant NKG2C+ clonotypes that took up roughly 1.0-8% of their CD8+ T cells.

The rearrangement uses TRBV6-6 and TRBJ2-7; the D is unclear. The sequence derives from a woman under 30 in good health. Sequencing was performed on CD4+ T cells sorted from blood. The CDR3 loop is CASSPRDREQYF. CDR3 coding DNA: TGTGCCAGCAGTCCACGCGATCGCGAGCAGTACTTC.